This T cell receptor (beta chain) originates from a study of blood T cell repertoires in COVID-19. Only in-frame clones appear in the TCRdb table, and some are missing; sequencing was by immunoSEQ multiplex PCR. This table holds 250,000 to 400,000 clones, approximately 88% found once. Trimming took 4 bases from V and 8 from J; bases not matched to a gene: 7. The CDR3 covers 13 residues. Germline CDR1 is SEHNR and CDR2 is FQNEAQ (reference sequence). This clone was observed a single time. The sample comprised peripheral blood. The J gene is TRBJ1-2, the V gene TRBV7-9, with 7 bases identical to TRBD1. The sequence came from a woman between 25 and 40 years old with COVID-19, enrolled during active disease. CDR3 amino acids: CASSYEGARGYTF. CDR3 coding DNA: TGTGCCAGCAGCTACGAGGGGGCCCGGGGCTACACCTTC.